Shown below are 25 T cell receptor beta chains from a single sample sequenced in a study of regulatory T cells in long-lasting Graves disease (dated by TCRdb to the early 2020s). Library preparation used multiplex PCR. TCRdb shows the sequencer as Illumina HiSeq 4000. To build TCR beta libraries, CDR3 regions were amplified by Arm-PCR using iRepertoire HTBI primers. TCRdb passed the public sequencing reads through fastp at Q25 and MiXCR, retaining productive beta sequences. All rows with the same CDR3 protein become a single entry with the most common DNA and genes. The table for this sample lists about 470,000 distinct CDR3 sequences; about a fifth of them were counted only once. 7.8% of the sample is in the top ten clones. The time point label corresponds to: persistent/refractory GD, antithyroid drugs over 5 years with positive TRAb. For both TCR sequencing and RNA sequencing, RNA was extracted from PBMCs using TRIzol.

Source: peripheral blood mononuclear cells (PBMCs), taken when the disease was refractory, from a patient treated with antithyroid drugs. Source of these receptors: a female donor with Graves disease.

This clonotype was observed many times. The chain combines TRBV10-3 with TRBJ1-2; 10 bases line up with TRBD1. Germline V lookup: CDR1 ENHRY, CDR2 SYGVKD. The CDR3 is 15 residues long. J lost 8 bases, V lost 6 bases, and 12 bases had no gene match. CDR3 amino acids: CAISSRADRGKGYTF. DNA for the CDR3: TGTGCCATCAGCTCGAGAGCGGACAGGGGGAAAGGCTACACCTTC.

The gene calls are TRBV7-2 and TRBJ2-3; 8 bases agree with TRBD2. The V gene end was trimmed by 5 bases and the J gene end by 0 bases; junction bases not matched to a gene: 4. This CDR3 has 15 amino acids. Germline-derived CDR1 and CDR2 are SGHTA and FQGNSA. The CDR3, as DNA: TGTGCCAGCAGCCGTAGCGGGGCTAGCACAGATACGCAGTATTTT. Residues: CASSRSGASTDTQYF. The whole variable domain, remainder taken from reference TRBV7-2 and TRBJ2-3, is GAGVSQSPSNKVTEKGKDVELRCDPISGHTALYWYRQSLGQGLEFLIYFQGNSAPDKSGLPSDRFSAERTGGSVSTLTIQRTQQEDSAVYLCASSRSGASTDTQYFGPGTRLTVL.

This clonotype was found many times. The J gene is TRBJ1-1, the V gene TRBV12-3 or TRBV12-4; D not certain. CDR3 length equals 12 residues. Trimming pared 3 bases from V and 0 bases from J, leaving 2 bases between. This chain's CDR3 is CASSFLNTEAFF. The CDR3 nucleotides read TGTGCCAGCAGTTTTCTGAACACTGAAGCTTTCTTT.

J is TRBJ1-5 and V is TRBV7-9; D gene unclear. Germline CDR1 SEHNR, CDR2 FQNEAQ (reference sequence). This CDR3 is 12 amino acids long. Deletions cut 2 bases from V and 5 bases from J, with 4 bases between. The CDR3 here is CASSLLHQPQHF. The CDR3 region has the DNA TGTGCCAGCAGCTTACTCCATCAGCCCCAGCATTTT. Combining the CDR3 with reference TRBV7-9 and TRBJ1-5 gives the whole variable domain DTGVSQNPRHKITKRGQNVTFRCDPISEHNRLYWYRQTLGQGPEFLTYFQNEAQLEKSRLLSDRFSAERPKGSFSTLEIQRTEQGDSAMYLCASSLLHQPQHFGDGTRLSIL.

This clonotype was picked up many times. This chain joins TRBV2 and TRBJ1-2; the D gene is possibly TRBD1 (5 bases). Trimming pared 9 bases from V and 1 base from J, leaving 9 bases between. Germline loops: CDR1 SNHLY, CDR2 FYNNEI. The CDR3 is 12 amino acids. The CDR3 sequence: CASLQDNYGYTF. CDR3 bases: TGTGCCAGTTTACAGGATAACTATGGCTACACCTTC.

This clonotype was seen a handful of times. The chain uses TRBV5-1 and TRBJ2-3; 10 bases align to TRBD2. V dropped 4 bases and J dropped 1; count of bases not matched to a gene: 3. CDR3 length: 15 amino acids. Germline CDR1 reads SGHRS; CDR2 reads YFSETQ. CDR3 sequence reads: CASSTGTSGTDTQYF. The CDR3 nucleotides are TGCGCCAGCAGCACCGGGACTAGCGGCACAGATACGCAGTATTTT. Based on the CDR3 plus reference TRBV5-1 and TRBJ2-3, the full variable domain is KAGVTQTPRYLIKTRGQQVTLSCSPISGHRSVSWYQQTPGQGLQFLFEYFSETQRNKGNFPGRFSGRQFSNSRSEMNVSTLELGDSALYLCASSTGTSGTDTQYFGPGTRLTVL.

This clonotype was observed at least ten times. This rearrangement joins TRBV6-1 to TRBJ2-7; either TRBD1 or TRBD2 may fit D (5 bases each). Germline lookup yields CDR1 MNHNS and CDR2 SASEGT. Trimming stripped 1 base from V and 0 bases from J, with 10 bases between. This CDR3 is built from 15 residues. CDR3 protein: CASSEVAGSSYEQYF. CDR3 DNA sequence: TGTGCCAGCAGTGAAGTGGCAGGGAGCTCCTACGAGCAGTACTTC.

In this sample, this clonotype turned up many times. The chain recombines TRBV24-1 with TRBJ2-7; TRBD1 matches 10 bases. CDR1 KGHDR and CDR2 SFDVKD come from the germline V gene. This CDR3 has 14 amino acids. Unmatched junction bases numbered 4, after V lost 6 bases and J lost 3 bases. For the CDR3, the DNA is TGTGCCACCAGTCTCGGGACAGGGGACTACGAGCAGTACTTC. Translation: CATSLGTGDYEQYF.

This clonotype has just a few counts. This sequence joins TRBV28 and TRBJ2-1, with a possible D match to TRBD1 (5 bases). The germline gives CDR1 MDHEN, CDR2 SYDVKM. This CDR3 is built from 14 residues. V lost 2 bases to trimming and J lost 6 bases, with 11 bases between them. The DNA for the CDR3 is TGTGCCAGCAGTTTACGCCAGGGTCGCAATGAGCAGTTCTTC. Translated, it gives CASSLRQGRNEQFF.

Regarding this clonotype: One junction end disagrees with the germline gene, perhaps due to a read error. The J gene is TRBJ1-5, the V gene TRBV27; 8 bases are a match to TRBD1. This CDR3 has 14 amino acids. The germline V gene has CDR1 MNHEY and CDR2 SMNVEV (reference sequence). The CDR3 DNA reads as TGTGTCAGCAGTTGGACAGGGACGGGTCAGCCCCAGCATTTT. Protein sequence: CVSSWTGTGQPQHF.

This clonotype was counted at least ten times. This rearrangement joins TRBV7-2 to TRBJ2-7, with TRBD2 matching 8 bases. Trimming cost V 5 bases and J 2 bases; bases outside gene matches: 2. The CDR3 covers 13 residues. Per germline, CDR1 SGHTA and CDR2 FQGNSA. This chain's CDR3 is CASSGTRAYEQYF. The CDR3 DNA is TGTGCCAGCAGCGGGACTAGGGCCTACGAGCAGTACTTC.

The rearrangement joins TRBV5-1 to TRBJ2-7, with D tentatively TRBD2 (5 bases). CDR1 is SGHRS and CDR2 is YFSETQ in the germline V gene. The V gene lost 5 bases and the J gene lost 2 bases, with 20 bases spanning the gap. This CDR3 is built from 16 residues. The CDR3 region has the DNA TGCGCCAGCAGATTGCGCGCGGAGACTACGGCCTACGAGCAGTACTTC. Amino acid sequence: CASRLRAETTAYEQYF.

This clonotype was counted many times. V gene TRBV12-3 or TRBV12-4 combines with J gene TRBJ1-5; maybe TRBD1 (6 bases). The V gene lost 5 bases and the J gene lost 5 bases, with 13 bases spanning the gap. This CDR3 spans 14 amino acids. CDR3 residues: CASSQQGLHQPQHF. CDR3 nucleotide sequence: TGTGCCAGCAGTCAACAGGGCCTTCATCAGCCCCAGCATTTT.

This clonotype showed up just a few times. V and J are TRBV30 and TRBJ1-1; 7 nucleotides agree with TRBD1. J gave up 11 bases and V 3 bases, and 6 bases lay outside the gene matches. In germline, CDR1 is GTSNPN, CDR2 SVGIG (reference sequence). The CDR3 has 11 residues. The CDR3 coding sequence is TGTGCCTGGAGGGGAGTCAGGGGGGCTTTCTTT. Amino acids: CAWRGVRGAFF.

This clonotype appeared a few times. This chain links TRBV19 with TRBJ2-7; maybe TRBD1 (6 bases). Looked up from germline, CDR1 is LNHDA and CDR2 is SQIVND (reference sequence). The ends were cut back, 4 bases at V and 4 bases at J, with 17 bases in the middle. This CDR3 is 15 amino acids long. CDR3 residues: CASSRDRFERYEQYF. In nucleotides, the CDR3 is TGTGCCAGTAGTAGAGACAGGTTTGAAAGGTACGAGCAGTACTTC.

The CDR3 region is CASSYSLSPQHF. The CDR3, as DNA: TGTGCCAGCAGTTACTCGTTGTCGCCCCAGCATTTT. The chain recombines TRBV6-5 with TRBJ1-5; D is unresolved. Trimming stripped 0 bases from V and 9 bases from J, with 6 bases between. The germline CDR1 and CDR2 sequences are MNHEY and SVGAGI. CDR3 length: 12 residues.

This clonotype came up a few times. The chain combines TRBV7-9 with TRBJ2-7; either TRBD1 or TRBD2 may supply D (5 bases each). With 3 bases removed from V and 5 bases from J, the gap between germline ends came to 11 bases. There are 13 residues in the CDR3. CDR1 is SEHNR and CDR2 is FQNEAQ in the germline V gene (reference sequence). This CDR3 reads CASSFGGSHEQYF. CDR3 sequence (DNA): TGTGCCAGCAGCTTTGGGGGTAGCCACGAGCAGTACTTC.

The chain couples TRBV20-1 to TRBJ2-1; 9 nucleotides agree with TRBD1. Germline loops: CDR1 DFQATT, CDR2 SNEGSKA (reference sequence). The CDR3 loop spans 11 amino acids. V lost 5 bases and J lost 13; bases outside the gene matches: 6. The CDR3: CSARTDRGQFF. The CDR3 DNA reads TGCAGTGCTCGTACGGACAGGGGTCAGTTCTTC.

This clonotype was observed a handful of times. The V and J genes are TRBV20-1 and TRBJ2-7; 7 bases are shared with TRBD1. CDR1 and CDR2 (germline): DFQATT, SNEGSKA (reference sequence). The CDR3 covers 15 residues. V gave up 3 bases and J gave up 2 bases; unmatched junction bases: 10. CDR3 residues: CSARHLQGSPYEQYF. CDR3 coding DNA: TGCAGTGCTAGGCACTTACAGGGGTCCCCCTACGAGCAGTACTTC.

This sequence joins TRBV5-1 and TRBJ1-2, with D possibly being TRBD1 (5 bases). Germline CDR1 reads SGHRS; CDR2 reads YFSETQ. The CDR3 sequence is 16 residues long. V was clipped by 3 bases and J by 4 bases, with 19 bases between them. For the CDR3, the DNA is TGCGCCAGCAGCTCCTCCGGGACCCCCGGCGGCTATGGCTACACCTTC. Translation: CASSSSGTPGGYGYTF. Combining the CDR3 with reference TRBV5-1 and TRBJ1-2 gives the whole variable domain KAGVTQTPRYLIKTRGQQVTLSCSPISGHRSVSWYQQTPGQGLQFLFEYFSETQRNKGNFPGRFSGRQFSNSRSEMNVSTLELGDSALYLCASSSSGTPGGYGYTFGSGTRLTVV.

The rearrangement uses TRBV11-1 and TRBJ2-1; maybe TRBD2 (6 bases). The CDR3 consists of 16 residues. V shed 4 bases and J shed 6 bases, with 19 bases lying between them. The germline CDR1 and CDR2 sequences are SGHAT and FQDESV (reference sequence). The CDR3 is CASSSPRLERGNEQFF. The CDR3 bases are TGTGCCAGCAGCTCTCCGAGACTAGAAAGGGGCAATGAGCAGTTCTTC.

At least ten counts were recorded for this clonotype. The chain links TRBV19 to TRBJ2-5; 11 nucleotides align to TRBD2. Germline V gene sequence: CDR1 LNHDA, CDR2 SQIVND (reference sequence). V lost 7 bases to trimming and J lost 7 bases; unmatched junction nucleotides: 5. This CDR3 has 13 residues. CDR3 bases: TGTGCCAGTACCCAAGGACTAGCGGGGACCCAGTACTTC. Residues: CASTQGLAGTQYF. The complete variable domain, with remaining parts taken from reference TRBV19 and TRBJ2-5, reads DGGITQSPKYLFRKEGQNVTLSCEQNLNHDAMYWYRQDPGQGLRLIYYSQIVNDFQKGDIAEGYSVSREKKESFPLTVTSAQKNPTAFYLCASTQGLAGTQYFGPGTRLLVL.

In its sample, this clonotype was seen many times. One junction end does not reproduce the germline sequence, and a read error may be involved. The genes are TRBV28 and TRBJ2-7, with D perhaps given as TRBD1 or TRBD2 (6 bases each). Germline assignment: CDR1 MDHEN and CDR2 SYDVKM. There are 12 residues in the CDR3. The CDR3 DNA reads TGTGCCAGCAGTACCCAGGGGAGGTCCACCCTCTTC. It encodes CASSTQGRSTLF.

CDR3 nucleotide sequence: TGTGCCAGCAGCCTCCGGACAGGGTGGAACACTGAAGCTTTCTTT. Translation: CASSLRTGWNTEAFF. The chain carries TRBV5-5 and TRBJ1-1, with 8 bases fitting TRBD1. Trimming cost V 4 bases and J 1 base; bases outside gene matches: 6. The CDR3 spans 15 residues. Germline V gene data show CDR1 as SGHKS and CDR2 as YYEKEE (reference sequence).

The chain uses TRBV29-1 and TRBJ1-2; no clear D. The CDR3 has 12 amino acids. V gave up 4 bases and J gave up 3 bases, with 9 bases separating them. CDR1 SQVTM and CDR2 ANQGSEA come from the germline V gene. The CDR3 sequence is CSVGSNDYGYTF. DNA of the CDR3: TGCAGCGTTGGTTCCAATGACTATGGCTACACCTTC.